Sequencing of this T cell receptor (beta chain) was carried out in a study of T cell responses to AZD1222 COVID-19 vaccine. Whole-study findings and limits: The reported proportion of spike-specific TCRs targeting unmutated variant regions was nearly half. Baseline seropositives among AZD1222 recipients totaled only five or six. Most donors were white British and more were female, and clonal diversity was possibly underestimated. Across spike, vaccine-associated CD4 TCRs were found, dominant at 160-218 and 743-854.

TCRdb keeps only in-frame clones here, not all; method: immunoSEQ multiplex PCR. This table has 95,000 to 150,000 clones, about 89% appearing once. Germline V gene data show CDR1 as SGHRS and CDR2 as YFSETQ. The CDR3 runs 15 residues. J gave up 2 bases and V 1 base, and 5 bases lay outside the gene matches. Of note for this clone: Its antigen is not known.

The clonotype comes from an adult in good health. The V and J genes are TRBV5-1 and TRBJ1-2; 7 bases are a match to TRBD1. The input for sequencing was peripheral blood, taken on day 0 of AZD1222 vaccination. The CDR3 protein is CASSLKTGPNYGYTF. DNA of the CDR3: TGCGCCAGCAGCTTGAAGACAGGGCCCAACTATGGCTACACCTTC.